This T cell receptor (beta chain) appears in the sequencing data of a study of control samples from healthy donors and cancer patients. CDR3 length: 15 residues. Between the trimmed V and J ends, which lost 0 bases and 6 bases, there was a span of 13 bases. The germline CDR1 and CDR2 sequences are SGHNT and YYREEE (reference sequence). The repertoire was sequenced with immunoSEQ multiplex PCR; TCRdb's copy has only in-frame clones and lacks some. This table has roughly 23,000 clones, roughly 83% appearing once. Sequencing used PBMCs. This TCR derives from a man in his 60s with head and neck cancer. The genes are TRBV5-4 and TRBJ2-1, with a weak D call TRBD2 (6 bases). CDR3 DNA sequence: TGTGCCAGCAGCTTGGGCCGGGGACTTTCCAATGAGCAGTTCTTC. Its translation is CASSLGRGLSNEQFF.